These 12 T cell receptor beta chains originate from one sample sequenced in a study of CD8 T cells in Susac syndrome. About 0.45 to 1 ug RNA was reverse transcribed with random hexamers. A single record per CDR3 protein comes from TCRdb applying MiXCR to the immunoSEQ multiplex PCR reads. The sample lists a few hundred thousand distinct CDR3 sequences; nearly 97% were seen once. The specimen was CD4+ T cells from PBMCs. The receptor set was obtained from a human donor with multiple sclerosis.

The rearrangement links TRBV3-1 to TRBJ2-1, with TRBD2 as a possible D gene (5 bases). This CDR3 has 11 residues. Per the germline V gene, CDR1 is LGHDT and CDR2 is YNNKEL (reference sequence). Trimming pared 8 bases from V and 4 bases from J, leaving 6 bases between. The DNA for the CDR3 is TGTGCCAGCGAGGGATACAATGAGCAGTTCTTC. This codes for CASEGYNEQFF.

The gene calls are TRBV20-1 and TRBJ1-2; D gene uncertain. This CDR3 spans 14 amino acids. V was trimmed by 0 bases and J by 4 bases, leaving 12 bases between them. Germline CDR1 is DFQATT and CDR2 is SNEGSKA (reference sequence). DNA of the CDR3: TGCAGTGCTAGAGAGGCCTCCGTTGGCTATGGCTACACCTTC. Translation gives CSAREASVGYGYTF.

This clonotype occurred a few times. The chain is built from TRBV29-1 and TRBJ2-5, with a possible D match to TRBD1 (5 bases). The CDR3 is made up of 12 amino acids. The V and J ends lost 4 bases and 2 bases respectively, with 8 bases between them. Per germline, CDR1 SQVTM and CDR2 ANQGSEA. The CDR3, as DNA: TGCAGCGTTGTTCAGGGACAAGAGACCCAGTACTTC. Protein product: CSVVQGQETQYF.

The chain joins TRBV15 to TRBJ2-7; D call uncertain. The CDR3 is made up of 13 amino acids. The germline gives CDR1 LNHNV, CDR2 YYDKDF (reference sequence). V lost 2 bases to trimming and J lost 1 base, with 6 bases between them. The CDR3 here is CATSRRDSYEQYF. CDR3 bases: TGTGCCACCAGCAGAAGGGATTCCTACGAGCAGTACTTC. The entire variable domain, with the rest obtained from reference TRBV15 and TRBJ2-7, is as follows: DAMVIQNPRYQVTQFGKPVTLSCSQTLNHNVMYWYQQKSSQAPKLLFHYYDKDFNNEADTPDNFQSRRPNTSFCFLDIRSPGLGDTAMYLCATSRRDSYEQYFGPGTRLTVT.

A single count supports this clonotype. The chain links TRBV25-1 to TRBJ2-7; tentative D call: TRBD1 (5 bases). Germline loops: CDR1 MGHDK, CDR2 SYGVNS. The V end lost 7 bases, the J end lost 2 bases, and 15 bases lay between the germline ends. The CDR3 loop spans 14 amino acids. Here the CDR3 reads CASTGSGWAYEQYF. CDR3 DNA: TGTGCCAGCACTGGATCAGGGTGGGCCTACGAGCAGTACTTC.

The chain joins TRBV24-1 to TRBJ2-1; 10 bases fit TRBD1. The V gene end was trimmed by 0 bases and the J gene end by 3 bases; junction bases not matched to a gene: 10. This CDR3 region has 19 residues. The germline V gene has CDR1 KGHDR and CDR2 SFDVKD. The CDR3 region has the DNA TGTGCCACCAGTGATTTGCTGGGTTCCGGGACAGGGGTCTACAATGAGCAGTTCTTC. Translating it yields CATSDLLGSGTGVYNEQFF.

The chain recombines TRBV9 with TRBJ2-3, with TRBD2 matching over 10 bases. V shed 1 base and J 0 bases; nucleotides not matched to a gene: 2. The CDR3 loop spans 16 amino acids. Germline V gene lookup returns CDR1 SGDLS and CDR2 YYNGEE. DNA of the CDR3: TGTGCCAGCAGCGTACAACTAGCGGGGAGCACAGATACGCAGTATTTT. Translated, it gives CASSVQLAGSTDTQYF.

This clonotype was recorded only once. The chain recombines TRBV12-3 or TRBV12-4 with TRBJ2-5; D unclear. The length of the CDR3 is 11 residues. Deletions cut 1 base from V and 7 bases from J, with 4 bases between. The CDR3 coding sequence is TGTGCCAGCAGTTTAGAGGGGACCCAGTACTTC. Encoded protein: CASSLEGTQYF.

The rearrangement links TRBV15 to TRBJ1-2; tentatively, D is TRBD1 (5 bases). The CDR3 sequence is 13 residues long. The germline gives CDR1 LNHNV, CDR2 YYDKDF (reference sequence). Trimming removed 1 base at V and 4 bases at J, with 7 bases between. The CDR3: CATSRGQSYGYTF. The CDR3 bases are TGTGCCACCAGCAGAGGACAGTCCTATGGCTACACCTTC. The whole variable domain, remainder taken from reference TRBV15 and TRBJ1-2, is DAMVIQNPRYQVTQFGKPVTLSCSQTLNHNVMYWYQQKSSQAPKLLFHYYDKDFNNEADTPDNFQSRRPNTSFCFLDIRSPGLGDTAMYLCATSRGQSYGYTFGSGTRLTVV.

The chain is built from TRBV18 and TRBJ1-1; TRBD1 is a possible D gene (6 bases). V gave up 4 bases and J gave up 0 bases, with 12 bases separating them. The CDR3 length is 15 residues. CDR1 and CDR2 (germline): KGHSH, LQKENI. CDR3 sequence: CASSLGQTLNTEAFF. Written as DNA, the CDR3 is TGTGCCAGCTCACTAGGACAGACCTTGAACACTGAAGCTTTCTTT.

The gene calls are TRBV2 and TRBJ2-3; D might be TRBD2 (5 bases). CDR1 and CDR2 from the germline V gene are SNHLY and FYNNEI. V gave up 4 bases and J gave up 1 base, with 12 bases separating them. CDR3 size: 15 residues. In DNA, the CDR3 is TGTGCCAGCAGTGTATCGGGGTACCGCACAGATACGCAGTATTTT. This sequence encodes CASSVSGYRTDTQYF.

The genes are TRBV4-1 and TRBJ2-3, with TRBD1 matching 8 bases. This CDR3 spans 16 amino acids. Germline CDR1 MGHRA, CDR2 YSYEKL. Trimming cost V 0 bases and J 2 bases; bases outside gene matches: 4. CDR3 in amino acids: CASSQDGGQVTDTQYF. For the CDR3, the DNA is TGCGCCAGCAGCCAAGATGGGGGACAGGTCACAGATACGCAGTATTTT.